The 12 T cell receptor beta chains given below trace back to one sample, sequenced in a study of beta chain features in type 1 diabetes. Findings of the study overall: All four CD4+ subsets of Type 1 diabetes patients contained TCRB CDR3s that were moderately but significantly shorter.

Sequenced material consisted of expressed TCRB transcripts (all of the isolated RNA was reverse transcribed). Measured with immunoSEQ multiplex PCR; TCRdb has only the in-frame clones, and not every one. The table records roughly 260,000 clones, roughly 22% of them present only once. Their recognized antigens are unknown. The sequenced material came from naive CD4+ T cells from blood. The receptors stem from a woman aged 40 to 50 with type 1 diabetes.

This rearrangement joins TRBV5-4 to TRBJ1-2; D not certain. Germline V lookup: CDR1 SGHNT, CDR2 YYREEE (reference sequence). The CDR3 is 15 residues long. The V and J ends lost 4 bases and 1 base respectively, with 14 bases between them. The CDR3 DNA is TGTGCCAGCAGCCCCACACAACGGGGTAACTATGGCTACACCTTC. Translated, it gives CASSPTQRGNYGYTF.

The genes are TRBV2 and TRBJ2-1; 7 bases are shared with TRBD2. CDR1 SNHLY and CDR2 FYNNEI come from the germline V gene. With 11 bases clipped from V and 2 bases from J, the junction kept 6 bases outside the gene matches. The CDR3 is 13 residues long. DNA of the CDR3: TGTGCCTGCACTAGCGACACCTACAATGAGCAGTTCTTC. Translating it yields CACTSDTYNEQFF.

The J gene is TRBJ2-4, the V gene TRBV19; perhaps TRBD2 as D (5 bases). V shed 6 bases and J shed 1 base, with 10 bases lying between them. Germline values: CDR1 LNHDA, CDR2 SQIVND (reference sequence). The CDR3 runs 14 residues. The CDR3 sequence is CASRSGMAKNIQYF. CDR3 DNA: TGTGCCAGTAGGTCCGGGATGGCCAAAAACATTCAGTACTTC.

The gene calls are TRBV19 and TRBJ2-5; D ambiguous. The CDR3 runs 17 residues. CDR1 is LNHDA and CDR2 is SQIVND in the germline V gene (reference sequence). The germline V and J ends were trimmed by 5 bases and 2 bases, with 21 bases remaining between them. CDR3 bases: TGTGCCAGTAGTCCCCCTCGTCGGAGCAGCCAGCAAGAGACCCAGTACTTC. Amino acid sequence: CASSPPRRSSQQETQYF.

In the case of this clone: This sample also contains other DNA sequences that code for the same CDR3. The chain has TRBV19 and TRBJ1-5; 10 nucleotides align to TRBD1. This CDR3 is built from 14 residues. J gave up 2 bases and V 5 bases, and 0 bases lay outside the gene matches. Germline values: CDR1 LNHDA, CDR2 SQIVND (reference sequence). The CDR3 nucleotides are TGTGCCAGTAGTGGACAGGGGGGCAATCAGCCCCAGCATTTT. It is translated as CASSGQGGNQPQHF.

The V gene is TRBV15, the J gene TRBJ2-1; TRBD1 aligns across 9 bases. After removal of 1 base from V and 3 bases from J, the junction contained 4 bases not matched to a gene. The V gene's germline CDR1 is LNHNV and CDR2 YYDKDF (reference sequence). The CDR3 consists of 16 residues. CDR3 region: CATSRAGTGNYNEQFF. The CDR3 DNA reads TGTGCCACCAGCAGAGCCGGGACAGGGAACTACAATGAGCAGTTCTTC.

The V and J genes are TRBV9 and TRBJ2-2; D remains ambiguous. The V gene lost 0 bases and the J gene lost 3 bases, with 12 bases spanning the gap. Germline V CDR1 and CDR2: SGDLS, YYNGEE. The CDR3 extends over 16 amino acids. In DNA form, the CDR3 reads TGTGCCAGCAGCGTAGTTTCCCAGGCGTACACCGGGGAGCTGTTTTTT. This translates into CASSVVSQAYTGELFF.

CDR3 loop: CASSNLGGETQYF. CDR3 coding DNA: TGTGCCAGCTCGAACCTAGGGGGAGAGACCCAGTACTTC. The chain links TRBV18 to TRBJ2-5; TRBD1 might be the D (6 bases). This CDR3 comprises 13 residues. Germline V lookup: CDR1 KGHSH, CDR2 LQKENI. V shed 6 bases and J shed 4 bases, with 12 bases lying between them.

The CDR3 region has the DNA TGCGCCAGCAGCCATTCGCGACTAGGTCAATACGAGCAGTACTTC. It specifies CASSHSRLGQYEQYF. V is TRBV5-1 and J is TRBJ2-7; D is possibly TRBD2 (6 bases). V lost 4 bases, J lost 4 bases, and 18 bases lay in between. Germline V lookup: CDR1 SGHRS, CDR2 YFSETQ. CDR3 length: 15 amino acids.

This clone showed up just a few times. J is TRBJ1-1 and V is TRBV6-1; 9 nucleotides align to TRBD1. Germline assignment: CDR1 MNHNS and CDR2 SASEGT. Trimming cost V 7 bases and J 5 bases; bases outside gene matches: 8. CDR3 length equals 14 residues. CDR3 DNA: TGTGCCAGCACCGAACCGGGACAGGGAACTGAAGCTTTCTTT. Translated, it gives CASTEPGQGTEAFF.

A few counts support this clone. The chain recombines TRBV5-4 with TRBJ2-6; weak D call: TRBD2 (5 bases). Trimming removed 2 bases from V and 4 bases from J, with 16 bases in between. CDR3 size: 17 residues. The germline CDR1 and CDR2 sequences are SGHNT and YYREEE (reference sequence). The CDR3 nucleotides are TGTGCCAGCAGCTTAGTCCGGGGAAGGGAAGGGGCCAACGTCCTGACTTTC. Translation gives CASSLVRGREGANVLTF.

In the case of this clone: One end of the junction varies from germline; a read error may be responsible. The rearrangement joins TRBV18 to TRBJ2-6; D remains ambiguous. Germline values: CDR1 KGHSH, CDR2 LQKENI. This CDR3 spans 16 amino acids. CDR3 loop: CASSPPSSAGANVLTF. The CDR3 region has the DNA TGTGCCAGCTCCCCACCAAGTTCGGCTGGGGCCAACGTCCTGACTTTC.